This T cell receptor beta chain appears in the sequencing data of a study of blood T cell repertoires in COVID-19 (dated by TCRdb to the early 2020s). Some background on the complete study: Collaborator samples came from the United States, Italy and Spain and covered acute and convalescent phases of COVID-19. The material from the prospective study consisted of cDNA or gDNA derived from T cells, B-cell-depleted T cells, or PBMCs. Deeply sampled blood TCRbeta repertoires from subjects exposed to, actively infected with, or recovered from COVID-19 were included in the dataset. The repertoires were released in a freely available public database meant as a resource for research on the immune response to SARS-CoV-2. Samples came from the ongoing ImmuneRACE study (first 160 participants) plus 1,254 subjects from 6 global collaborators. Nearly every sample came with metadata listing a de-identified subject ID, COVID-19 status, age in years and sex. Where available, HLA class I and class II types were obtained from metadata supplied by the sample provider rather than from assay-based typing.

The investigation overall reported the following: The quantity of clinical and demographic metadata differed by source and by participant and was supplied without curation.

The collaborating institutions used their own protocols to collect whole blood in K2EDTA tubes. For TCRbeta analysis, collaborators shipped samples in one of three forms: frozen whole blood, isolated PBMCs, or DNA extracted from either of those sample types. TCRbeta CDR3 regions were amplified from genomic DNA using the immunoSEQ Assay, a bias-controlled multiplex PCR. The original pipeline was this. The number of nucleated cells in each sample was estimated from the amplification of reference gene primers within the assay. To quantify the absolute abundance of each unique TCRbeta CDR3 rearrangement, sequence reads were collapsed and filtered. For each sample, productive Simpson clonality was calculated as the square root of Simpson's diversity index across productive rearrangements. This is the immuneACCESS table as TCRdb keeps it, with only in-frame sequences that have V and J called. A part of the clones is gone; compared with another copy, unresolved V genes explain less than half, and the rest is unexplained. The V and J calls and clone size are taken from that table; D and trimming were inferred from the DNA. For this sample there are 150,000 or so clones; about 80% appear just once. Over 20% of the sample goes to the ten largest clones.

Details on this clone: Its antigen remains undetermined. Base qualities were left out, and no much larger clone turns up one base away.

The CDR3 starts with the cysteine, ends with the phenylalanine, and has 16 residues. The CDR3 DNA has 48 bases and is translated from base 1. The germline V end is reduced by 4 bases and the J end by 2 bases; junction bases left unmatched: 5. CDR1 and CDR2 were assigned from the germline V gene as ENHRY and SYGVKD. The sample taken for sequencing was peripheral blood. The chain is encoded by TRBV10-3 joined to TRBJ2-3, with TRBD2 identical over 11 junction bases. This receptor was identified in a woman of 80 years or more with acute or convalescent COVID-19. The CDR3 protein sequence reads: CAISASSGRATDTQYF. DNA sequence: TGTGCCATCAGTGCGAGTAGCGGGAGGGCCACAGATACGCAGTATTTT.